The 25 T cell receptor beta chains given below trace back to one sample, sequenced in a study of T cells after yellow fever vaccination. TCRdb re-called the 5' RACE reads through MiXCR, storing one row per CDR3 protein. This sample has 300,000 or so distinct CDR3 sequences, with approximately 8% found just once. This specimen consisted of PBMCs, obtained about 41 days after the first yellow fever vaccination. The receptors here all came from a man between 18 and 29 years old who received the YFV17D yellow fever vaccine.

A few counts support this clonotype. V usage is TRBV4-1 and J usage is TRBJ2-4; D uncertain. The CDR3 spans 15 residues. The V gene's germline CDR1 is MGHRA and CDR2 YSYEKL. The V end was cut by 0 bases, the J end by 8 bases, with 14 bases between. In DNA form, the CDR3 reads TGCGCCAGCAGCCAAGAGGTAAGGGCTTCCGACATTCAGTACTTC. Translated, it gives CASSQEVRASDIQYF.

This clonotype was seen a few times. The CDR3 DNA reads as TGTGCCAGCAGTCACGGGACAGGGGCCGAAGACAATGAGCAGTTCTTC. This codes for CASSHGTGAEDNEQFF. V gene TRBV6-5 combines with J gene TRBJ2-1; the match to TRBD1 covers 10 bases. The CDR3 runs 16 residues. The germline CDR1 and CDR2 sequences are MNHEY and SVGAGI. After removal of 5 bases from V and 5 bases from J, the junction contained 9 bases not matched to a gene.

This clonotype was found a few times. This chain joins TRBV2 and TRBJ2-5, with TRBD1 matching 7 bases. The CDR3 is 15 residues long. The germline V gene encodes CDR1 SNHLY and CDR2 FYNNEI. V shed 2 bases, J shed 2 bases, and the junction held 5 bases outside the gene matches. In DNA form, the CDR3 reads TGTGCCAGCAGTGAATCCGGGACAGTACAAGAGACCCAGTACTTC. Translated, it gives CASSESGTVQETQYF.

The J gene is TRBJ2-1, the V gene TRBV7-9, with D possibly being TRBD1 or TRBD2 (6 bases each). Germline V gene lookup returns CDR1 SEHNR and CDR2 FQNEAQ (reference sequence). V was trimmed by 1 base and J by 10 bases, leaving 20 bases between them. The CDR3 runs 16 residues. CDR3 in DNA: TGTGCCAGCAGCTTAGGACAGGCCCCGGGCGCGGGGGAGCAGTTCTTC. Protein: CASSLGQAPGAGEQFF.

This clonotype was detected a few times. This chain links TRBV19 with TRBJ1-5; D is undetermined. CDR1 and CDR2 from the germline V gene are LNHDA and SQIVND (reference sequence). The CDR3 extends over 14 amino acids. V shed 3 bases and J shed 4 bases, with 10 bases lying between them. This CDR3 is CASSMRRNNQPQHF. CDR3 nucleotides: TGTGCCAGTAGTATGCGCAGGAATAATCAGCCCCAGCATTTT.

The CDR3 sequence: CSVEDHLRRVNTEAFF. The CDR3 DNA sequence: TGCAGCGTTGAAGATCATCTCCGCAGGGTGAACACTGAAGCTTTCTTT. The chain links TRBV29-1 to TRBJ1-1; maybe TRBD1 (5 bases). The ends were cut back, 0 bases at V and 0 bases at J, with 14 bases in the middle. The CDR3 contains 16 residues. Germline V CDR1 and CDR2: SQVTM, ANQGSEA.

This clonotype was detected only a few times. This sequence joins TRBV4-1 and TRBJ2-3; D remains ambiguous. The germline V and J ends were trimmed by 0 bases and 2 bases, with 12 bases remaining between them. Germline V gene sequence: CDR1 MGHRA, CDR2 YSYEKL. The CDR3 runs to 16 residues. The CDR3 region has the DNA TGCGCCAGCAGCCAAGATCACACCATAACCACAGATACGCAGTATTTT. Its protein product is CASSQDHTITTDTQYF.

The table lists this clonotype with a few counts. The CDR3 here is CSARGGSVMNTEAFF. The CDR3 DNA reads TGCAGTGCTAGGGGGGGGTCGGTTATGAACACTGAAGCTTTCTTT. This chain connects TRBV20-1 to TRBJ1-1; tentatively, D is TRBD1 (5 bases). Germline V gene data show CDR1 as DFQATT and CDR2 as SNEGSKA (reference sequence). The germline V and J ends were trimmed by 3 bases and 0 bases, with 14 bases remaining between them. This CDR3 comprises 15 residues.

This clonotype was observed a handful of times. This sequence joins TRBV10-3 and TRBJ2-5; D remains ambiguous. The germline CDR1 and CDR2 sequences are ENHRY and SYGVKD. The length of the CDR3 is 13 residues. V was trimmed by 3 bases and J by 2 bases, leaving 7 bases between them. CDR3 sequence reads: CAISEEPQETQYF. DNA of the CDR3: TGTGCCATCAGTGAAGAGCCTCAAGAGACCCAGTACTTC.

V and J are TRBV6-2 or TRBV6-3 and TRBJ2-2; 7 nucleotides align to TRBD2. Germline assignment: CDR1 MNHEY and CDR2 SVGEGT. The CDR3 consists of 15 residues. With 4 bases clipped from V and 1 base from J, the junction kept 3 bases outside the gene matches. In DNA, the CDR3 is TGTGCCAGCAGTTCCGGGACTAAGAACACCGGGGAGCTGTTTTTT. Translated: CASSSGTKNTGELFF.

The table lists this clonotype with a few counts. CDR3 sequence: CASSTSPLNIEQYF. DNA of the CDR3: TGTGCCAGCAGCACCTCGCCCCTCAACATCGAGCAGTACTTC. The chain links TRBV7-2 to TRBJ2-7; no firm D call. The germline V gene encodes CDR1 SGHTA and CDR2 FQGNSA. Trimming pared 5 bases from V and 6 bases from J, leaving 17 bases between. The CDR3 sequence is 14 residues long.

This clonotype was detected a few times. V gene TRBV5-6 combines with J gene TRBJ2-7; a possible D gene is TRBD1 (5 bases). CDR3 size: 13 residues. Trimming removed 3 bases from V and 1 base from J, with 8 bases in between. Germline loops: CDR1 SGHDT, CDR2 YYEEEE. The CDR3 sequence is CASSSDISYEQYF. The CDR3 DNA is TGTGCCAGCAGCTCGGACATTTCCTACGAGCAGTACTTC.

The rearrangement uses TRBV7-2 and TRBJ1-3; D unclear. Deletions cut 5 bases from V and 7 bases from J, with 9 bases between. Germline loops: CDR1 SGHTA, CDR2 FQGNSA. CDR3 length: 12 residues. CDR3 region: CASSPQANTIYF. The CDR3 coding sequence is TGTGCCAGCAGCCCTCAAGCGAACACCATATATTTT.

This clonotype came up many times. The chain is built from TRBV5-1 and TRBJ2-1; maybe TRBD2 (7 bases). Germline V gene data show CDR1 as SGHRS and CDR2 as YFSETQ. The CDR3 totals 15 residues. V was cut by 2 bases and J by 12 bases, with 21 bases left in between. For the CDR3, the DNA is TGCGCCAGCAGCTTCGGACAGACTAGCCCTGCTAGGCAGTTCTTC. Translated: CASSFGQTSPARQFF.

This clonotype was detected a few times. The chain carries TRBV9 and TRBJ2-7; the D gene is possibly TRBD1 (5 bases). CDR1 SGDLS and CDR2 YYNGEE come from the germline V gene. Trimming stripped 0 bases from V and 1 base from J, with 11 bases between. There are 15 residues in the CDR3. CDR3 loop: CASSVGTGYSYEQYF. CDR3 bases: TGTGCCAGCAGCGTAGGTACAGGTTATTCCTACGAGCAGTACTTC.

The V and J genes are TRBV12-3 or TRBV12-4 and TRBJ1-5, with a tentative D call TRBD1 (6 bases). Between the trimmed V and J ends, which lost 2 bases and 0 bases, there was a span of 20 bases. CDR3 length: 19 amino acids. CDR3 loop: CASSLRVPGAMDSNQPQHF. CDR3 DNA: TGTGCCAGCAGTTTAAGAGTTCCGGGGGCCATGGATAGCAATCAGCCCCAGCATTTT.

Ten or more counts support this clonotype. The chain uses TRBV2 and TRBJ2-3; D uncertain. Germline V CDR1 and CDR2: SNHLY, FYNNEI. The CDR3 has 14 amino acids. V was trimmed by 1 base and J by 2 bases, leaving 7 bases between them. The CDR3 DNA follows: TGTGCCAGCAGTGAAGGGCATCTCACAGATACGCAGTATTTT. This translates into CASSEGHLTDTQYF. The full variable domain, in which reference TRBV2 and TRBJ2-3 provide the parts outside the CDR3, is EPEVTQTPSHQVTQMGQEVILRCVPISNHLYFYWYRQILGQKVEFLVSFYNNEISEKSEIFDDQFSVERPDGSNFTLKIRSTKLEDSAMYFCASSEGHLTDTQYFGPGTRLTVL.

The chain recombines TRBV30 with TRBJ1-5, with TRBD1 identical over 11 bases. CDR1 and CDR2 (germline): GTSNPN, SVGIG (reference sequence). The CDR3 has 14 residues. After removal of 4 bases from V and 7 bases from J, the junction contained 6 bases not matched to a gene. CDR3 nucleotides: TGTGCCTGGAATCGGGACAGGGGGGTGCAGCCCCAGCATTTT. Amino acids: CAWNRDRGVQPQHF.

This clonotype was detected many times. The rearrangement uses TRBV12-3 or TRBV12-4 and TRBJ2-3, with TRBD2 identical over 10 bases. The CDR3 sequence is 17 residues long. The ends lost 7 bases at V and 6 bases at J; junction bases unmatched: 16. DNA of the CDR3: TGTGCCAGCACCCTAGCCCCCAGCGGGGGGGCCAAGGATACGCAGTATTTT. Residues: CASTLAPSGGAKDTQYF.

This clonotype was counted many times. This chain joins TRBV7-2 and TRBJ2-2; D gene ambiguous. The CDR3 sequence is 13 residues long. The V end lost 1 base, the J end lost 2 bases, and 2 bases lay between the germline ends. Germline CDR1 reads SGHTA; CDR2 reads FQGNSA. Written as DNA, the CDR3 is TGTGCCAGCAGCTTAGAAAACACCGGGGAGCTGTTTTTT. The encoded protein is CASSLENTGELFF.

V usage is TRBV5-1 and J usage is TRBJ2-7; D is perhaps TRBD2 (5 bases). Germline V gene sequence: CDR1 SGHRS, CDR2 YFSETQ. The CDR3 length is 13 residues. V was trimmed by 5 bases and J by 2 bases, leaving 11 bases between them. The CDR3 loop is CASRLGSTYEQYF. Written as DNA, the CDR3 is TGCGCCAGCAGACTAGGCAGTACCTACGAGCAGTACTTC.

CDR3 in DNA: TGTGCCAGCAGCCAAGATCCCGGCGCAGGTTACAATGAGCAGTTCTTC. Encoded protein: CASSQDPGAGYNEQFF. The chain combines TRBV4-2 with TRBJ2-1; no reliable D call. Trimming stripped 0 bases from V and 4 bases from J, with 13 bases between. The germline V gene has CDR1 LGHNA and CDR2 YNFKEQ. The CDR3 length is 16 residues.

This clonotype was counted only a few times. J is TRBJ2-7 and V is TRBV25-1; D perhaps matches TRBD1 (6 bases). In germline, CDR1 is MGHDK, CDR2 SYGVNS. Between the trimmed V and J ends, which lost 8 bases and 2 bases, there was a span of 25 bases. CDR3 size: 17 residues. The CDR3 DNA reads as TGTGCCAGCCCATTCCAGGGGTGGAGACGCGGACCCTACGAGCAGTACGTC. Encoded protein: CASPFQGWRRGPYEQYV.

This clonotype was counted only a few times. The rearrangement links TRBV6-5 to TRBJ2-3; D is ambiguous. The CDR3 covers 13 residues. The germline V gene encodes CDR1 MNHEY and CDR2 SVGAGI. Trimming pared 1 base from V and 6 bases from J, leaving 8 bases between. CDR3 sequence reads: CASSYFPLDTQYF. CDR3 coding DNA: TGTGCCAGCAGTTACTTCCCCCTGGATACGCAGTATTTT.

This clonotype turned up a few times. V and J are TRBV18 and TRBJ2-3, with unresolved D. The CDR3 is 13 residues long. Germline CDR1 is KGHSH and CDR2 is LQKENI. V was shortened by 2 bases and J by 6 bases, with 9 bases between the two germline ends. CDR3 residues: CASSPYPGDTQYF. For the CDR3, the DNA is TGTGCCAGCTCACCATACCCCGGCGATACGCAGTATTTT.